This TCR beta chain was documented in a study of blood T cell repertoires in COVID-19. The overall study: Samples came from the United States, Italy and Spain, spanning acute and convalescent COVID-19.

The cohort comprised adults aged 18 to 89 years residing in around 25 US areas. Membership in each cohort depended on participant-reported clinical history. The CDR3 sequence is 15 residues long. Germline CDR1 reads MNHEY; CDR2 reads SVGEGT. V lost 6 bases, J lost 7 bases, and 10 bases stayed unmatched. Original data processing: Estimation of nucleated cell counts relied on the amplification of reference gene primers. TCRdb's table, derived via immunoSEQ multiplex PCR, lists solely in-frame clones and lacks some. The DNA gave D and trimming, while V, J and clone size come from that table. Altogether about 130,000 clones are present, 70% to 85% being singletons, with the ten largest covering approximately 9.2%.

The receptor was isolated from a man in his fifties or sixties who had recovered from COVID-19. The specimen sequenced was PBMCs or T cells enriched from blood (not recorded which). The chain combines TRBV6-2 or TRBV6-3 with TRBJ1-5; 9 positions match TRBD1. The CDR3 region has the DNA TGTGCCAGCAGCCGTCGAACAGGGGGCGGACAGCCCCAGCATTTT. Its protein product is CASSRRTGGGQPQHF.